This record looks at one T cell receptor beta chain sequence and its context. Sequenced by immunoSEQ multiplex PCR; TCRdb stores in-frame clones only, minus some. Of around 68,000 clones listed, around 80% are singletons. This sample was taken from a study of pediatric ulcerative colitis. The CDR3 totals 15 residues. V was pared by 3 bases and J by 4 bases, with 7 bases of the junction left unmatched. Germline CDR1 is SGHNT and CDR2 is YYREEE (reference sequence). The sequence derives from a boy aged 5-17 years with moderate ulcerative colitis. The V gene is TRBV5-4, the J gene TRBJ2-3, with 8 positions matching TRBD2. Sequencing was done on a sample of blood. CDR3 sequence reads: CASSYRGGAADTQYF. The CDR3 DNA sequence: TGTGCCAGCAGCTACCGGGGGGGGGCTGCAGATACGCAGTATTTT.